The 11 T cell receptor beta chains in this list originate from one sample, sequenced in a study of shared clonotypes between healthy human individuals. Clones were read by immunoSEQ multiplex PCR, and TCRdb kept only the in-frame ones, dropping some. This table holds some 2,100,000 clones, approximately 96% found once. Sequencing was carried out using naive CD4+ T cells sorted from blood. Subset meaning: CD45RA+ positively selected. These receptors were obtained from a man aged 18 to 35 in good health.

Notes on this clone: Other DNA sequences in the sample encode the same CDR3. This rearrangement joins TRBV6-5 to TRBJ2-5; 11 bases fit TRBD2. The CDR3 loop spans 12 amino acids. Germline V lookup: CDR1 MNHEY, CDR2 SVGAGI. The V segment lost 9 bases and the J segment 5 bases; nucleotides outside the gene matches: 2. CDR3 sequence (DNA): TGTGCCAGTAGCGGGGGGGCGGAGACCCAGTACTTC. Encoded protein: CASSGGAETQYF.

For the CDR3, the DNA is TGTGCCAGCAGTCAACGGCCGGGACAGCCGAACAATGAGCAGTTCTTC. Translated: CASSQRPGQPNNEQFF. The chain employs TRBV2 and TRBJ2-1, with 7 nucleotides matching TRBD1. The germline CDR1 and CDR2 sequences are SNHLY and FYNNEI. CDR3 length: 16 amino acids. The V segment lost 5 bases and the J segment 5 bases; nucleotides outside the gene matches: 12.

Details on this clone: The sample contains more than one DNA sequence encoding this CDR3. J is TRBJ2-2 and V is TRBV7-2, with D hard to call. Between the trimmed V and J ends, which lost 5 bases and 2 bases, there was a span of 9 bases. The CDR3 has 14 residues. The germline CDR1 and CDR2 sequences are SGHTA and FQGNSA. The CDR3 DNA reads as TGTGCCAGCAGCCTAGGTCAAAACACCGGGGAGCTGTTTTTT. This encodes CASSLGQNTGELFF.

Only one count was recorded for this clone. As DNA, the CDR3 is TGCAGCGTTAAATCAGGTCCGAACACCGGGGAGCTGTTTTTT. It codes for CSVKSGPNTGELFF. The chain carries TRBV29-1 and TRBJ2-2; D not resolved. Germline assignment: CDR1 SQVTM and CDR2 ANQGSEA. The CDR3 consists of 14 residues. Trimming pared 5 bases from V and 0 bases from J, leaving 10 bases between.

This clone has a single count. The chain is built from TRBV2 and TRBJ2-2; D possibly corresponds to TRBD2 (7 bases). Per germline, CDR1 SNHLY and CDR2 FYNNEI. This CDR3 is 14 amino acids long. CDR3 region: CTSRGGINTGELFF. The CDR3, as DNA: TGTACCTCTAGGGGGGGCATTAACACCGGGGAGCTGTTTTTT.

In DNA, the CDR3 is TGTGCCAGCAGCTCCCGATTCGACCGCACAGATACGCAGTATTTT. Its protein product is CASSSRFDRTDTQYF. V usage is TRBV11-2 and J usage is TRBJ2-3; D not certain. The CDR3 has 15 residues. CDR1 and CDR2 (germline): SGHAT, FQNNGV. V was cut by 4 bases and J by 1 base, with 12 bases left in between. The whole variable domain, filled in from reference TRBV11-2 and TRBJ2-3, reads EAGVAQSPRYKIIEKRQSVAFWCNPISGHATLYWYQQILGQGPKLLIQFQNNGVVDDSQLPKDRFSAERLKGVDSTLKIQPAKLEDSAVYLCASSSRFDRTDTQYFGPGTRLTVL.

This chain uses TRBV5-4 with TRBJ1-1; 9 bases agree with TRBD1. There are 17 residues in the CDR3. CDR1 and CDR2 (germline): SGHNT, YYREEE (reference sequence). The V and J ends lost 4 bases and 0 bases, in that order; junction bases with no gene match: 10. The CDR3 region is CASSTGQGTVMNTEAFF. The CDR3, as DNA: TGTGCCAGCAGCACAGGACAGGGGACGGTGATGAACACTGAAGCTTTCTTT.

This clone was picked up one time. The chain combines TRBV7-6 with TRBJ2-3, with TRBD2 matching over 7 bases. CDR1 is SGHVS and CDR2 is FNYEAQ in the germline V gene. This CDR3 contains 15 residues. Trimming removed 1 base from V and 0 bases from J; junction bases left unmatched: 1. The CDR3 spells CASSLDSGSTDTQYF. The CDR3 DNA is TGTGCCAGCAGCTTAGATAGCGGGAGCACAGATACGCAGTATTTT. Using reference TRBV7-6 and TRBJ2-3 for the parts outside the CDR3, the full variable domain is GAGVSQSPRYKVTKRGQDVALRCDPISGHVSLYWYRQALGQGPEFLTYFNYEAQQDKSGLPNDRFSAERPEGSISTLTIQRTEQRDSAMYRCASSLDSGSTDTQYFGPGTRLTVL.

The CDR3 spells CASSEPNLGAGKGVRQFF. In DNA, the CDR3 is TGTGCCAGCAGTGAACCCAACCTGGGTGCGGGTAAAGGGGTAAGGCAGTTCTTC. J is TRBJ2-1 and V is TRBV6-1; D assignment may be TRBD1 or TRBD2 (5 bases each). Germline assignment: CDR1 MNHNS and CDR2 SASEGT. Trimming stripped 2 bases from V and 12 bases from J, with 29 bases between. This CDR3 spans 18 amino acids.

The rearrangement uses TRBV30 and TRBJ1-1; D is undetermined. V lost 3 bases and J 8 bases, leaving 19 bases between the germline ends. The CDR3 contains 14 residues. The germline gives CDR1 GTSNPN, CDR2 SVGIG (reference sequence). The CDR3 DNA reads as TGTGCCTGGAGCCTTGACGGCAGCACATTAGAAGCTTTCTTT. Its protein product is CAWSLDGSTLEAFF.

In the case of this clone: This sample also contains other DNA sequences that code for the same CDR3. This chain joins TRBV9 and TRBJ2-5; perhaps TRBD2 as D (6 bases). CDR3 length: 14 amino acids. V was pared by 0 bases and J by 2 bases, with 8 bases between. Germline V lookup: CDR1 SGDLS, CDR2 YYNGEE. The CDR3 protein is CASSVGGVQETQYF. The CDR3 region has the DNA TGTGCCAGCAGCGTAGGGGGGGTTCAAGAGACCCAGTACTTC.